Presented here are 27 T cell receptor beta chains from one specimen sequenced in a study of CXCR3-negative and CXCR3-positive naive CD8 T cells. The study's findings and limits: Hydrophobicity was higher for TRB CDR3s found in CXCR3-positive naive cells than in CXCR3-negative naive cells.

The authors made the TRB cDNA libraries by 5' RACE using UMI labels. One entry per CDR3 protein, without DNA, is what TCRdb gives after re-calling the 5' RACE reads. The sample data list approximately 65,000 distinct CDR3 sequences. Their specific antigens are unknown. The sequenced sample was naive CXCR3+ CD8+ T cells from blood. The subset is: CD45RO-CCR7+CD27+CD95- naive CD8+ T cells expressing CXCR3 (TNR3+). These receptors were collected from a human donor in good health. Some clones in this sample may be carry-over from other donors' samples.

The chain recombines TRBV4-2 with TRBJ2-5; the D gene TCRdb calls, TRBD2, cannot be checked with no DNA. Germline V gene sequence: CDR1 LGHNA, CDR2 YNFKEQ. There are 15 residues in the CDR3. The CDR3 protein is CASSPSGGAEETQYF.

The CDR3 loop reads CASSVDTGFSTDTQYF. The chain uses TRBV9 and TRBJ2-3. Germline assignment: CDR1 SGDLS and CDR2 YYNGEE. CDR3 length: 16 amino acids.

The rearrangement uses TRBV6-2 or TRBV6-3 and TRBJ2-3; TCRdb's D call of TRBD1 is untestable without DNA. This CDR3 has 14 residues. CDR1 and CDR2 from the germline V gene are MNHEY and SVGEGT. This chain's CDR3 is CASVLGGAADTQYF.

The chain has TRBV11-3 and TRBJ2-1; without DNA, the TCRdb call of TRBD2 cannot be checked. There are 15 residues in the CDR3. The V gene's germline CDR1 is SGHNT and CDR2 YENEEA. The CDR3: CASSPRVSHYNEQFF.

The gene calls are TRBV28 and TRBJ2-3; checking the TCRdb D call of TRBD1 is not possible without DNA. Germline assignment: CDR1 MDHEN and CDR2 SYDVKM. The CDR3 contains 15 residues. The CDR3 here is CASSLPIQGPDTQYF.

This chain connects TRBV5-1 to TRBJ2-7. The CDR3 sequence is 13 residues long. Germline V lookup: CDR1 SGHRS, CDR2 YFSETQ. CDR3 residues: CASSLAVADEQYF. The full variable domain, rest sourced from reference TRBV5-1 and TRBJ2-7, is KAGVTQTPRYLIKTRGQQVTLSCSPISGHRSVSWYQQTPGQGLQFLFEYFSETQRNKGNFPGRFSGRQFSNSRSEMNVSTLELGDSALYLCASSLAVADEQYFGPGTRLTVT.

V is TRBV7-2 and J is TRBJ1-5. The CDR3 consists of 15 residues. CDR1 and CDR2 from the germline V gene are SGHTA and FQGNSA. The CDR3 loop is CASSPDGGGNQPQHF.

The gene calls are TRBV21-1 and TRBJ2-7; TCRdb outputs TRBD1, but without DNA this stays unchecked. TRBV21-1 is marked as a pseudogene. This CDR3 has 19 amino acids. The CDR3 loop is CASSTGGQETGTITYEQYF.

This chain links TRBV6-2 or TRBV6-3 with TRBJ2-2; TCRdb indicates TRBD1, and absent DNA this call remains unverified. The germline V gene encodes CDR1 MNHEY and CDR2 SVGEGT. This CDR3 spans 16 amino acids. This CDR3 reads CASSYPGQGNTGELFF.

The genes are TRBV11-2 and TRBJ2-3; with no DNA, the TCRdb D assignment of TRBD2 cannot be verified. The CDR3 is made up of 16 amino acids. Germline V gives CDR1 SGHAT, CDR2 FQNNGV. The CDR3: CASSFERGGLADTQYF.

The chain links TRBV7-2 to TRBJ2-5; the TCRdb call, TRBD1, lacks DNA for checking. The CDR3 sequence is 15 residues long. Germline V CDR1 and CDR2: SGHTA, FQGNSA. CDR3 in amino acids: CASSLYGGIQETQYF.

This chain uses TRBV29-1 with TRBJ1-2; TCRdb's assignment of TRBD1 cannot be checked, as there is no DNA. Germline loops: CDR1 SQVTM, CDR2 ANQGSEA. The CDR3 has 16 residues. The CDR3 here is CSVEENRRGRSSGYTF.

The genes are TRBV7-2 and TRBJ2-1. The CDR3 is 16 amino acids. CDR1 SGHTA and CDR2 FQGNSA come from the germline V gene. CDR3 region: CASSAFYHSSYNEQFF.

V gene TRBV7-9 combines with J gene TRBJ2-5; as DNA is missing, the TRBD2 call by TCRdb cannot be tested. This CDR3 is built from 15 residues. Germline V gives CDR1 SEHNR, CDR2 FQNEAQ (reference sequence). Here the CDR3 reads CASSLYSATEETQYF.

This rearrangement joins TRBV7-9 to TRBJ1-5; the D call of TRBD1 rests on TCRdb alone, since no DNA is present to check it. Germline CDR1 SEHNR, CDR2 FQNEAQ (reference sequence). CDR3 size: 15 residues. CDR3 protein: CASSLGGGENQPQHF.

The chain carries TRBV7-2 and TRBJ2-3; TCRdb designates TRBD2, a call that cannot be tested without DNA. The V gene's germline CDR1 is SGHTA and CDR2 FQGNSA. The CDR3 consists of 17 residues. The CDR3 protein is CASSLGVAGTSTDTQYF.

The chain employs TRBV20-1 and TRBJ2-5; TCRdb reports TRBD2, a call that lacks DNA to check it against. Germline V lookup: CDR1 DFQATT, CDR2 SNEGSKA (reference sequence). This CDR3 has 16 amino acids. The CDR3 sequence is CSATSGQAGVGETQYF.

The J gene is TRBJ2-5, the V gene TRBV28; the TRBD2 assignment by TCRdb is unverifiable without DNA. The germline CDR1 and CDR2 sequences are MDHEN and SYDVKM. The CDR3 runs to 13 residues. CDR3 loop: CATQLAGEETQYF.

The V call is TRBV28, the J call TRBJ2-7; TCRdb's D gene call, TRBD1, goes unchecked for lack of DNA. CDR1 and CDR2 (germline): MDHEN, SYDVKM. The CDR3 has 14 amino acids. The CDR3 sequence: CASTPAGQGDEQYF.

This chain links TRBV29-1 with TRBJ2-7; TCRdb calls TRBD1, which cannot be checked without DNA. Germline values: CDR1 SQVTM, CDR2 ANQGSEA. The CDR3 covers 13 residues. The chain's CDR3 is CSVDRTGGYEQYF.

The chain has TRBV5-6 and TRBJ2-5; no DNA is available, so the TRBD1 call from TCRdb remains unchecked. Germline V gene sequence: CDR1 SGHDT, CDR2 YYEEEE. The CDR3 is 14 amino acids. This CDR3 is CASSPRDSPWTQYF.

The gene calls are TRBV14 and TRBJ2-2. Germline assignment: CDR1 SGHDN and CDR2 FVKESK. The CDR3 runs 14 residues. CDR3 amino acids: CASSQEHATGELFF.

The genes are TRBV4-1 and TRBJ1-1. The CDR3 loop spans 13 amino acids. Germline CDR1 is MGHRA and CDR2 is YSYEKL. The CDR3 here is CASKGPAADEAFF.

The CDR3 is CASSSWTNPYEQYF. V gene TRBV7-9 combines with J gene TRBJ2-7; TCRdb calls TRBD1, which cannot be checked without DNA. CDR3 length: 14 residues. CDR1 is SEHNR, CDR2 FQNEAQ, per germline (reference sequence).

The chain couples TRBV6-2 or TRBV6-3 to TRBJ2-1; without DNA, the TCRdb call of TRBD2 cannot be checked. Germline V gene sequence: CDR1 MNHEY, CDR2 SVGEGT. The CDR3 extends over 17 amino acids. This CDR3 is CASSEGLAGRLYNEQFF.

The gene calls are TRBV29-1 and TRBJ2-7. CDR3 length equals 13 residues. Germline-derived CDR1 and CDR2 are SQVTM and ANQGSEA. The CDR3 here is CSVRQGASYEQYF.

The chain recombines TRBV3-1 with TRBJ2-3; absent DNA, TCRdb's TRBD1 call cannot be checked. This CDR3 region has 14 residues. In germline, CDR1 is LGHDT, CDR2 YNNKEL (reference sequence). The CDR3 loop reads CASSRTGYTDTQYF.